A single sample is the source of the 10 T cell receptor beta chains below, sequenced in a study of T cell repertoires in cytomegalovirus infection. TCRdb ran MiXCR on the reads and lists one entry per CDR3 protein. This sample has about a million distinct CDR3 sequences; 25% to 40% occur once, and the top ten carry 13%. For these receptors, no antigen is known. The starting material was cultured CD8+ T cells from PBMCs, obtained from culture after CMV antigen stimulation. Receptors were obtained from a human donor in good health (CMV status not recorded). Some clones in this sample may be carry-over from other donors' samples.

This clonotype was counted many times. The V and J genes are TRBV7-6 and TRBJ2-3; 8 bases are a match to TRBD1. CDR1 is SGHVS, CDR2 FNYEAQ, per germline. This CDR3 spans 15 amino acids. V gave up 4 bases and J gave up 2 bases; unmatched junction bases: 5. This CDR3 is CASSSGGYVTDTQYF. The DNA of the CDR3 is TGTGCCAGCAGCTCAGGGGGCTATGTCACAGATACGCAGTATTTT. The entire variable domain, with the rest obtained from reference TRBV7-6 and TRBJ2-3, is as follows: GAGVSQSPRYKVTKRGQDVALRCDPISGHVSLYWYRQALGQGPEFLTYFNYEAQQDKSGLPNDRFSAERPEGSISTLTIQRTEQRDSAMYRCASSSGGYVTDTQYFGPGTRLTVL.

This clonotype was counted only a few times. The rearrangement uses TRBV7-6 and TRBJ2-2, with 10 bases matching TRBD2. The CDR3 extends over 16 amino acids. Germline V gives CDR1 SGHVS, CDR2 FNYEAQ. The J segment lost 5 bases and the V segment lost 0 bases, leaving 3 bases of the junction unmatched. Here the CDR3 reads CASSLAAGGPTGELFF. CDR3 coding DNA: TGTGCCAGCAGCTTAGCAGCGGGGGGGCCAACCGGGGAGCTGTTTTTT. The variable domain in full, with the rest retrieved from reference TRBV7-6 and TRBJ2-2, is GAGVSQSPRYKVTKRGQDVALRCDPISGHVSLYWYRQALGQGPEFLTYFNYEAQQDKSGLPNDRFSAERPEGSISTLTIQRTEQRDSAMYRCASSLAAGGPTGELFFGEGSRLTVL.

There are many counts of this clonotype. V usage is TRBV7-6 and J usage is TRBJ2-1; 9 nucleotides align to TRBD2. Germline V gene lookup returns CDR1 SGHVS and CDR2 FNYEAQ. After removal of 4 bases from V and 6 bases from J, the junction contained 4 bases not matched to a gene. The CDR3 is 14 residues long. The CDR3 DNA reads as TGTGCCAGCAGCTGGGGACTAGCCCCCAATGAGCAGTTCTTC. Its protein is CASSWGLAPNEQFF. Full variable domain (rest looked up from reference TRBV7-6 and TRBJ2-1): GAGVSQSPRYKVTKRGQDVALRCDPISGHVSLYWYRQALGQGPEFLTYFNYEAQQDKSGLPNDRFSAERPEGSISTLTIQRTEQRDSAMYRCASSWGLAPNEQFFGPGTRLTVL.

This clonotype was counted between two and nine times. The chain uses TRBV29-1 and TRBJ1-2; possibly TRBD1 for D (5 bases). The germline CDR1 and CDR2 sequences are SQVTM and ANQGSEA. CDR3 size: 14 residues. Trimming took off 1 base at V and 1 base at J, with 10 bases between the two ends. The CDR3: CSVEGGTVNYGYTF. CDR3 DNA sequence: TGCAGCGTTGAAGGGGGGACGGTTAACTATGGCTACACCTTC.

This clonotype was seen a handful of times. The V and J genes are TRBV27 and TRBJ2-5; D unresolved. There are 14 residues in the CDR3. Trimming removed 6 bases from V and 0 bases from J, with 11 bases in between. CDR1 and CDR2 from the germline V gene are MNHEY and SMNVEV (reference sequence). The CDR3 here is CASSPPDNQETQYF. CDR3 DNA: TGTGCCAGCAGCCCCCCGGATAACCAAGAGACCCAGTACTTC.

The chain carries TRBV6-1 and TRBJ2-3, with 11 positions matching TRBD2. This CDR3 contains 17 residues. Germline loops: CDR1 MNHNS, CDR2 SASEGT. V was pared by 6 bases and J by 0 bases, with 8 bases of the junction left unmatched. CDR3 loop: CASRDLAGGPSTDTQYF. The DNA of the CDR3 is TGTGCCAGCAGGGACCTAGCGGGGGGACCTAGCACAGATACGCAGTATTTT.

This clonotype was detected many times. V usage is TRBV7-9 and J usage is TRBJ2-3; no clear D gene. Germline assignment: CDR1 SEHNR and CDR2 FQNEAQ (reference sequence). V lost 1 base, J lost 3 bases, and 14 bases lay in between. The CDR3 loop spans 16 amino acids. The CDR3 sequence is CASSLGPRERTDTQYF. The CDR3 DNA sequence: TGTGCCAGCAGCTTAGGCCCGCGTGAAAGGACAGATACGCAGTATTTT.

This clonotype was observed at least ten times. The chain links TRBV4-2 to TRBJ2-4, with 10 bases that match TRBD1. The CDR3 sequence is 17 residues long. V trimming: 1 base; J trimming: 2 bases; junction bases outside the gene matches: 5. Germline assignment: CDR1 LGHNA and CDR2 YNFKEQ. The CDR3: CASSQARQGATKNIQYF. CDR3 nucleotides: TGTGCCAGCAGCCAAGCCCGACAGGGGGCGACCAAAAACATTCAGTACTTC.

The rearrangement joins TRBV24-1 to TRBJ2-5, with unresolved D. CDR1 is KGHDR and CDR2 is SFDVKD in the germline V gene. The CDR3 is 16 residues long. V lost 3 bases, J lost 2 bases, and 15 bases lay in between. The CDR3 DNA reads as TGTGCCACCAGTGATCCAAGAACCGGGTCTCAAGAGACCCAGTACTTC. This translates into CATSDPRTGSQETQYF.

This clonotype was picked up many times. V is TRBV7-9 and J is TRBJ2-4; D not resolved. This CDR3 contains 20 residues. Between the trimmed V and J ends, which lost 2 bases and 0 bases, there was a span of 23 bases. Germline CDR1 reads SEHNR; CDR2 reads FQNEAQ (reference sequence). As DNA, the CDR3 is TGTGCCAGCAGCTTAATACAGCCCTCGCCTTTACTCTTAGCCAAAAACATTCAGTACTTC. It specifies CASSLIQPSPLLLAKNIQYF.